These 19 T cell receptor beta chains came from one sample sequenced in a study of T cells in Graves' hyperthyroidism and ophthalmopathy. Authors of the study amplified TCR beta CDR3 regions from RNA transcripts. HTBI primers were used for first-round RT-PCR of the TCR CDR3. TCRdb used MiXCR to reprocess the multiplex PCR reads, holding one entry per CDR3 protein. The table has roughly 530,000 distinct CDR3 sequences, 15% to 20% seen once; the top ten hold 17%. Sequencing was performed on blood. These receptors originate from a woman younger than 35 with Graves' ophthalmopathy.

This clonotype was detected many times. The gene calls are TRBV20-1 and TRBJ2-5; 7 positions agree with TRBD2. V gave up 4 bases and J gave up 4 bases; unmatched junction bases: 12. The germline CDR1 and CDR2 sequences are DFQATT and SNEGSKA (reference sequence). The CDR3 loop spans 15 amino acids. The CDR3 coding sequence is TGCAGTGCTAAGGACCGGATGCGGGAGATAGAGACCCAGTACTTC. This encodes CSAKDRMREIETQYF.

At least ten counts were recorded for this clonotype. This rearrangement joins TRBV20-1 to TRBJ1-1; no clear D gene. Trimming removed 2 bases from V and 5 bases from J, with 12 bases in between. This CDR3 has 13 amino acids. Germline V gene data show CDR1 as DFQATT and CDR2 as SNEGSKA (reference sequence). The CDR3 DNA sequence: TGCAGTGCTAGACCCCAACCTGGGACTGAAGCTTTCTTT. Its protein is CSARPQPGTEAFF.

This chain links TRBV12-5 with TRBJ2-3; 12 positions agree with TRBD2. V lost 2 bases to trimming and J lost 0 bases; unmatched junction nucleotides: 0. Germline assignment: CDR1 LGHNT and CDR2 FRNRAP. The CDR3 consists of 16 residues. The CDR3, as DNA: TGTGCTAGTGGTTTGACTAGCGGGAGGAGCACAGATACGCAGTATTTT. Translated, it gives CASGLTSGRSTDTQYF.

This clonotype has ten or more counts. The CDR3 is CASSLEATGGAYNEQFF. CDR3 DNA: TGTGCCAGCAGCTTAGAAGCGACAGGGGGGGCCTACAATGAGCAGTTCTTC. The chain combines TRBV7-6 with TRBJ2-1; TRBD1 agrees at 9 bases. J gave up 2 bases and V 1 base, and 6 bases lay outside the gene matches. Germline CDR1 SGHVS, CDR2 FNYEAQ. The CDR3 has 17 residues.

The chain links TRBV9 to TRBJ2-2; D may match TRBD1 or TRBD2 (5 bases each). Germline CDR1 SGDLS, CDR2 YYNGEE. This CDR3 is 16 amino acids long. The germline V and J ends were trimmed by 0 bases and 3 bases, with 12 bases remaining between them. The CDR3 DNA reads as TGTGCCAGCAGCGTAGGTTTAGGGGACCACACCGGGGAGCTGTTTTTT. Translating it yields CASSVGLGDHTGELFF.

This clonotype was recorded many times. V usage is TRBV6-1 and J usage is TRBJ2-7; 7 nucleotides align to TRBD1. The CDR3 extends over 17 amino acids. The J segment lost 1 base and the V segment lost 4 bases, leaving 13 bases of the junction unmatched. Germline V gene lookup returns CDR1 MNHNS and CDR2 SASEGT. The chain's CDR3 is CASSVPLGTDLSYEQYF. The CDR3 coding sequence is TGTGCCAGCAGTGTTCCCCTGGGGACAGATCTATCCTACGAGCAGTACTTC.

In its sample, this clonotype was seen many times. The chain uses TRBV2 and TRBJ1-2, with unresolved D. There are 16 residues in the CDR3. The V gene lost 1 base and the J gene lost 2 bases, with 14 bases spanning the gap. From germline, CDR1 is SNHLY and CDR2 FYNNEI. CDR3 residues: CASSEGGSWHNYGYTF. CDR3 DNA sequence: TGTGCCAGCAGTGAAGGAGGGAGTTGGCACAACTATGGCTACACCTTC.

At least ten counts were recorded for this clonotype. This sequence joins TRBV7-2 and TRBJ1-2; possible D gene TRBD1, 5 bases. CDR3 length: 14 residues. Germline loops: CDR1 SGHTA, CDR2 FQGNSA. V lost 6 bases and J lost 3, with 14 bases in between. The CDR3: CASSFLDTDYGYTF. CDR3 nucleotide sequence: TGTGCCAGCAGTTTCCTGGACACCGACTATGGCTACACCTTC.

The chain carries TRBV5-5 and TRBJ2-5, with D perhaps TRBD1 (6 bases). Deletions cut 6 bases from V and 5 bases from J, with 23 bases between. This CDR3 has 16 residues. From germline, CDR1 is SGHKS and CDR2 YYEKEE (reference sequence). CDR3 loop: CASTVTLTGLAETQYF. CDR3 DNA sequence: TGTGCCAGCACGGTTACGCTTACAGGGTTGGCGGAGACCCAGTACTTC.

This clonotype was seen a few times. The chain employs TRBV6-1 and TRBJ2-2; no definite D call. V lost 10 bases to trimming and J lost 1 base, with 13 bases between them. The CDR3 runs to 14 residues. Germline values: CDR1 MNHNS, CDR2 SASEGT. Written as DNA, the CDR3 is TGTGCCACCCTATTCTCGGTGAACACCGGGGAGCTGTTTTTT. Translation: CATLFSVNTGELFF.

Comments on this clonotype: Just one base apart from a much larger clone, this may be a read error. V usage is TRBV20-1 and J usage is TRBJ2-5, with D unclear. This CDR3 comprises 12 residues. CDR1 and CDR2 (germline): DFQATT, SNEGSKA (reference sequence). Deletions cut 2 bases from V and 5 bases from J, with 9 bases between. This chain's CDR3 is CSARPLGETQYF. The CDR3 coding sequence is TGCAGTGCTAGACCCTTGGGGGAGACCCAGTACTTC.

J is TRBJ2-2 and V is TRBV6-1; TRBD2 matches at 8 bases. The V gene end was trimmed by 4 bases and the J gene end by 5 bases; junction bases not matched to a gene: 6. This CDR3 comprises 15 residues. CDR1 is MNHNS, CDR2 SASEGT, per germline. The CDR3 bases are TGTGCCAGCAGTGTTCTGGCGGGAGGAACCGGGGAGCTGTTTTTT. Residues: CASSVLAGGTGELFF.

There are many counts of this clonotype. The J gene is TRBJ1-1, the V gene TRBV5-1, with 7 bases identical to TRBD1. Germline assignment: CDR1 SGHRS and CDR2 YFSETQ. With V trimmed by 4 bases and J by 2 bases, 8 bases remained unmatched. The CDR3 covers 15 residues. The CDR3: CASSPETGFNTEAFF. In DNA form, the CDR3 reads TGCGCCAGCAGCCCCGAGACAGGGTTTAACACTGAAGCTTTCTTT.

This clonotype has a count of ten or more. The chain employs TRBV5-1 and TRBJ2-2, with no clear D. The germline CDR1 and CDR2 sequences are SGHRS and YFSETQ. V was pared by 4 bases and J by 0 bases, with 10 bases between. This CDR3 region has 15 residues. This chain's CDR3 is CASSDDTANTGELFF. The CDR3 bases are TGCGCCAGCAGCGATGACACGGCGAACACCGGGGAGCTGTTTTTT.

The sample holds many counts of this clonotype. The J gene is TRBJ2-1, the V gene TRBV6-1, with 9 bases matching TRBD2. Germline V gives CDR1 MNHNS, CDR2 SASEGT. Losses at the gene ends were 5 bases for V and 4 bases for J; bases not matched to a gene: 3. The CDR3 is 14 amino acids. The CDR3 DNA follows: TGTGCCAGCAGTCTTAGCGGGAGATACAATGAGCAGTTCTTC. Amino acid sequence: CASSLSGRYNEQFF.

The CDR3 sequence is CSARKVRLAVPPYEQYF. CDR3 DNA: TGCAGTGCTAGGAAAGTTCGACTAGCGGTTCCTCCCTACGAGCAGTACTTC. The rearrangement uses TRBV20-1 and TRBJ2-7, with TRBD2 matching 9 bases. V gave up 3 bases and J gave up 2 bases; unmatched junction bases: 14. Germline assignment: CDR1 DFQATT and CDR2 SNEGSKA (reference sequence). The CDR3 extends over 17 amino acids.

In its sample, this clonotype was seen many times. This chain uses TRBV7-3 with TRBJ2-3, with unresolved D. The CDR3 sequence is 15 residues long. Germline V gives CDR1 SGHTA, CDR2 FQGTGA. Deletions cut 5 bases from V and 6 bases from J, with 18 bases between. In nucleotides, the CDR3 is TGTGCCAGCAGCCCCGCTCCGGCCGCATCGGATACGCAGTATTTT. Protein product: CASSPAPAASDTQYF.

J is TRBJ2-7 and V is TRBV6-1; D call uncertain. The CDR3 covers 13 residues. Germline values: CDR1 MNHNS, CDR2 SASEGT. V was pared by 5 bases and J by 7 bases, with 15 bases between. The CDR3 reads CASSIGPRREQYF. The CDR3 region has the DNA TGTGCCAGCAGTATCGGGCCGCGCCGGGAGCAGTACTTC.

This clonotype was counted at least ten times. The chain combines TRBV24-1 with TRBJ2-5; D is possibly TRBD2 (5 bases). From germline, CDR1 is KGHDR and CDR2 SFDVKD. This CDR3 contains 15 residues. V lost 2 bases and J lost 1, with 10 bases in between. The CDR3 coding sequence is TGTGCCACCAGTGATTCTCGACGGGGCCAAGAGACCCAGTACTTC. Residues: CATSDSRRGQETQYF.